This T cell receptor beta chain was sequenced in a study of long-term antiretroviral therapy in people with HIV. Across the study: There is a gap of about a decade between the earliest samples and the later 2015 immediate-ART recommendation. Overall study results and limits: Across all time points, the repertoire was dominated by clones that expanded before ART. ART preceded a rise in diversity that nonetheless stayed lower than in transplant donor controls.

On this clone itself: Its antigen is unidentified.

The CDR3 spans 12 residues. CDR1 SNHLY and CDR2 FYNNEI come from the germline V gene. The J segment lost 3 bases and the V segment lost 8 bases, leaving 1 base of the junction unmatched. Survey-level resolution applied to immunoSEQ assay v3.0. Libraries were prepared by immunoSEQ multiplex PCR; TCRdb keeps only in-frame clonotypes and omits some of them. The repertoire holds 30,000 to 40,000 clones, 90% to 95% seen once, with around 3.8% in the top ten. The specimen comprised unsorted PBMCs, sampled approximately 5.1 years after starting antiretroviral therapy. J is TRBJ2-7 and V is TRBV2; 10 bases agree with TRBD1. This clonotype was sampled from a woman aged 45-65 years with HIV. CDR3 protein: CASGTGVYEQYF. The CDR3 DNA reads TGTGCCAGCGGGACAGGGGTCTACGAGCAGTACTTC.